This T cell receptor (beta chain) emerged from a study of OX40 agonist ivuxolimab in advanced cancers. Sequencing was performed with immunoSEQ multiplex PCR; in TCRdb, only in-frame clones are kept and a portion is missing. The sample has some 74,000 clones, around 89% seen once; the top ten hold about 1%. This CDR3 is built from 15 residues. Germline lookup yields CDR1 SGHTS and CDR2 YDEGEE. V was cut by 2 bases and J by 0 bases, with 10 bases left in between. In the case of this clone: The target antigen is unknown.

Study results and caveats: Dosing at 0.1 to 3.0 mg/kg was accompanied by clonal expansion of CD4+ and CD8+ blood T cells by week 6.

The material was CD4+ or CD8+ T cells sorted from blood, obtained in a trial of the OX40 agonist ivuxolimab. J is TRBJ2-3 and V is TRBV5-8; D remains ambiguous. This sequence was found in an adult with an advanced solid tumor such as melanoma, head and neck, liver or kidney cancer. As DNA, the CDR3 is TGTGCCAGCAGCTTTTGGAAGTTAAGCACAGATACGCAGTATTTT. Protein sequence: CASSFWKLSTDTQYF. Full variable domain (outside the CDR3, taken from reference TRBV5-8 and TRBJ2-3): EAGVTQSPTHLIKTRGQQATLRCSPISGHTSVYWYQQALGLGLQFLLWYDEGEERNRGNFPPRFSGRQFPNYSSELNVNALELEDSALYLCASSFWKLSTDTQYFGPGTRLTVL.